This T cell receptor (beta chain) was sequenced for a study of blood T cell repertoires in COVID-19. The wider study: T cells, B-cell-depleted T cells, or PBMCs supplied cDNA or gDNA.

The CDR3 covers 13 residues. Germline CDR1 and CDR2: MDHEN and SYDVKM. V lost 6 bases, J lost 2 bases, and 11 bases lay in between. Seattle patient enrollment occurred during active infection, with longitudinal follow-up thereafter. The data were produced by immunoSEQ multiplex PCR, yet TCRdb's version contains in-frame clones alone and is incomplete. The sample consists of roughly 300,000 clones, roughly nine tenths of them appearing once. This TCR derives from a woman aged 25 to 45 with COVID-19, enrolled during active disease. The sequencing sample was made of peripheral blood. The chain couples TRBV28 to TRBJ2-7; D may be TRBD1 (6 bases). The CDR3 loop reads CASSDTGPYEQYF. Here the CDR3 DNA reads TGTGCCAGCAGCGATACAGGGCCCTACGAGCAGTACTTC.